Here is one TCR beta chain with its context. Its specificity is not known. This entry is derived from a study of T-cell memory formation after mild COVID-19. About the research overall: TCR clusters were largely donor specific.

TCRdb fed the 5' RACE reads into MiXCR, producing one record per CDR3 protein. The sample lists roughly 35,000 distinct CDR3 sequences; around a fifth were seen once. Study conclusions and caveats: Some responding clones appeared in pre-infection memory, suggesting cross-reactive memory joined.

V dropped 5 bases and J dropped 3; count of bases not matched to a gene: 3. Germline loops: CDR1 SGHTA, CDR2 FQGTGA. The CDR3 has 15 residues. V and J are TRBV7-3 and TRBJ2-3, with 12 bases fitting TRBD2. The sample was PBMCs or a T cell subset sorted from them (not recorded which). The receptor's source is an adult who had mild COVID-19 (a few samples of this study predate the infection). Cell type and time point are not known. CDR3 residues: CASSTGTSGTDTQYF. CDR3 nucleotide sequence: TGTGCCAGCAGCACCGGGACTAGCGGGACAGATACGCAGTATTTT.